A selection of T cell receptor beta chains follows, all from one sample in a study of blood T cell repertoires in COVID-19. Libraries were prepared by immunoSEQ multiplex PCR; TCRdb keeps only in-frame clonotypes and omits some of them. The sample includes about 35,000 clones, approximately 78% of them seen just once. Sequenced material: peripheral blood. The receptors stem from a man older than 75 with active or convalescent COVID-19. Both conserved end residues are part of each CDR3. D genes are given only for firm matches. For some rows the clone size is stated as once, few or many, or as a class when expanded; others skip it.

j_call v_call d_call clone_size cdr3_nt cdr3_aa
TRBJ2-7 TRBV5-1 TRBD1 NA TGCGCCAGCAGCTTAGGGACAGGGGGCAACTTCTACGAGCAGTACTTC CASSLGTGGNFYEQYF
TRBJ1-1 TRBV12-3/TRBV12-4 NA NA TGTGCCAGCAGAGAGCAGGGCGGCACTGAAGCTTTCTTT CASREQGGTEAFF
TRBJ2-2 TRBV4-1 TRBD2 NA TGCGCCAGCAGCCAAAGTGGAGGGCTAGCGGGAGGTGACGGGGAGCTGTTTTTT CASSQSGGLAGGDGELFF
TRBJ2-7 TRBV12-3/TRBV12-4 NA NA TGTGCCAGCAGTCCAAAATACGAGCAGTACTTC CASSPKYEQYF
TRBJ2-1 TRBV19 NA NA TGTGCCAGTAGTCTATCCCGCAGGGATGAGCAGTTCTTC CASSLSRRDEQFF
TRBJ2-2 TRBV7-8 NA NA TGTGCCAGCAGCCAACGCCGGAGGGGCGGGACGAACACCGGGGAGCTGTTTTTT CASSQRRRGGTNTGELFF
TRBJ1-1 TRBV7-2 NA NA TGTGCCAGCAGCTTAGTACAGACTGAAGCTTTCTTT CASSLVQTEAFF
TRBJ2-2 TRBV29-1 NA NA TGCAGCGTGGCCTCCCACACCGGGGAGCTGTTTTTT CSVASHTGELFF
TRBJ2-2 TRBV3-1/TRBV3-2 TRBD2 NA TGTGCCAGCAGCCAAGAGGGCGGGAGCTGGACCGGGGAGCTGTTTTTT CASSQEGGSWTGELFF
TRBJ1-1 TRBV19 NA few TGTGCCAGTAGTATAGGGGGGGAGCGTCGAACTGAAGCTTTCTTT CASSIGGERRTEAFF
TRBJ2-1 TRBV20-1 TRBD2 NA TGCAGTGCTAGTTTCTCGGGAGGGGGCAATGAGCAGTTCTTC CSASFSGGGNEQFF
TRBJ1-5 TRBV27 NA NA TGTGCCAGCAGTTTATCCGTCGGTCAGCCCCAGCATTTT CASSLSVGQPQHF
TRBJ2-1 TRBV7-9 NA NA TGTGCCAGCAGCTCGCAGCGGGTGGACAATGAGCAGTTCTTC CASSSQRVDNEQFF
TRBJ2-7 TRBV2 TRBD1 NA TGTGCCAGCAGGTTCAGGGGGACGTCCCACGAGCAGTACTTC CASRFRGTSHEQYF
TRBJ2-3 TRBV30 NA NA TGTGCCTGGATTGAGGCAAAGCGGGCCACAGATACGCAGTATTTT CAWIEAKRATDTQYF
TRBJ1-4 TRBV3-1/TRBV3-2 NA NA TGTGCCAGCAGCCAAGATCCGGGGGCTAATGAAAAACTGTTTTTT CASSQDPGANEKLFF
TRBJ1-2 TRBV29-1 NA NA TGCAGCGTTGGCCACAGGGCTGTCGGCTACACCTTC CSVGHRAVGYTF
TRBJ1-4 TRBV10-2 NA NA TGCGCCAGCAGTGAGCCGGGGGATAATGAAAAACTGTTTTTT CASSEPGDNEKLFF
TRBJ2-5 TRBV5-1 NA NA TGCGCCAGCAGCTCACAAGAGACCCAGTACTTC CASSSQETQYF
TRBJ1-2 TRBV21-1 NA NA TGTGCCAGCAGCAAAAACGCCAGGGTCTATGGCTACACCTTC CASSKNARVYGYTF
TRBJ1-2 TRBV6-4 NA NA TGTGCCAGCAGTGCCTCGACAGTAGGAACGGGTGGCTACACCTTC CASSASTVGTGGYTF
TRBJ2-7 TRBV24-1 NA few TGTGCCACCAGTGAATCAAGCGGAGGCGTTTCCGAGCAGTACTTC CATSESSGGVSEQYF
TRBJ1-6 TRBV19 NA NA TGTGCCAGTAGTATATCAGACGGAGGGCCCCTCCACTTT CASSISDGGPLHF
TRBJ2-1 TRBV24-1 NA NA TGTGCCACCAGTGATTTTAATAGCTACGATGAGCAGTTCTTC CATSDFNSYDEQFF
TRBJ2-5 TRBV5-1 TRBD1 NA TGCGCCAGCAGCTTGCTAGGGGAGCCACAGGGGGCATCAGAGACCCAGTACTTC CASSLLGEPQGASETQYF
TRBJ2-7 TRBV15 TRBD2 NA TGTGCCACCAGTCACTTAATTAGCGGGGCCTCGGACGAGCAGTACTTC CATSHLISGASDEQYF
TRBJ2-7 TRBV28 NA NA TGTGCCAGCAGTTCCGCGGGAAGCGAGCAGTACTTC CASSSAGSEQYF
TRBJ2-3 TRBV20-1 NA NA TGCAGTGCTAGTCTGCGGAGCCCAGATACGCAGTATTTT CSASLRSPDTQYF
TRBJ1-2 TRBV11-2 TRBD1 once TGTGCCAGCAGCCCAGGGACAGGGAGAAGGGGCTACACCTTC CASSPGTGRRGYTF
TRBJ1-2 TRBV7-8 NA NA TGTGCCAGCAGCTCATACGCAGGGTTGGTTAACGGCTACACCTTC CASSSYAGLVNGYTF
TRBJ2-7 TRBV7-2 TRBD2 once TGTGCCAGCAGCTTAATAAGCGGGAGTCGCGCGGACGAGCAGTACTTC CASSLISGSRADEQYF
TRBJ1-5 TRBV7-2 TRBD1 NA TGTGCCAGCAGCACCCGACAGGGGCATCAGCCCCAGCATTTT CASSTRQGHQPQHF
TRBJ1-1 TRBV19 TRBD1 NA TGTGCCAGTAGTATACCGTCGGCAGGGGGGACTGAAGCTTTCTTT CASSIPSAGGTEAFF
TRBJ1-2 TRBV4-1 TRBD1 few TGCGCCAGCAGCCAAGGGTCAGGGGGCAGTTTCTCCGCTGGCTACACCTTC CASSQGSGGSFSAGYTF
TRBJ2-7 TRBV29-1 TRBD2 NA TGCAGCGTTGGAACTAGCGGTAATTACGAGCAGTACTTC CSVGTSGNYEQYF
TRBJ2-2 TRBV30 NA once TGTGCCTGGAGTGTGGGGCGCACCGGGGAGCTGTTTTTT CAWSVGRTGELFF
TRBJ2-7 TRBV5-1 TRBD2 NA TGCGCCAGCAGCTTGGAAACGGGAGGGTACGAGCAGTACTTC CASSLETGGYEQYF
TRBJ1-2 TRBV15 NA NA TGTGCCACCAGCGCCGTCCGACAGGCCTATGGCTACACCTTC CATSAVRQAYGYTF
TRBJ2-1 TRBV5-1 NA NA TGCGCCAGCAGCTCGGAGCAAGCGGTTGATGAGCAGTTCTTC CASSSEQAVDEQFF
TRBJ2-2 TRBV6-2/TRBV6-3 NA NA TGTGCCAGCAGTTACCGCGGGATGAACACCGGGGAGCTGTTTTTT CASSYRGMNTGELFF
TRBJ1-1 TRBV7-9 NA NA TGTGCCAGCAGCCCCTTCCGCGCCACTGAAGCTTTCTTT CASSPFRATEAFF
TRBJ2-3 TRBV7-3 TRBD1 NA TGTGCCAGCAGCTCGCTGCCGGGACAGGGGAGAGGAGGAGATACGCAGTATTTT CASSSLPGQGRGGDTQYF
TRBJ2-4 TRBV3-1/TRBV3-2 TRBD2 NA TGTGCCAGCAGCCAAGATATCCGGGAGGTCCGCCCCTTAGCCAAAAACATTCAGTACTTC CASSQDIREVRPLAKNIQYF
TRBJ2-7 TRBV28 TRBD2 NA TGTGCCAGCAGTCCCTCCAGCGGGGCACTCTACGAGCAGTACTTC CASSPSSGALYEQYF
TRBJ1-6 TRBV27 NA once TGTGCCAGCAGGTACAGGGTGAATAATTCACCCCTCCACTTT CASRYRVNNSPLHF
TRBJ1-6 TRBV5-8 NA NA TGTGCCAGCACCCCGTCCCCGGGGAATTCACCCCTCCACTTT CASTPSPGNSPLHF
TRBJ1-5 TRBV23-1 NA NA TGCGCCAGCAGTCTCCTCGGGCGGAGGGCCTATAGCAATCAGCCCCAGCATTTT CASSLLGRRAYSNQPQHF
TRBJ1-2 TRBV5-4 NA NA TGTGCCAGCAGCATGAACAGGGCACCACTCAACACCTTC CASSMNRAPLNTF
TRBJ1-1 TRBV4-3 NA once TGCGCCAGCAGCCGCGGAGACCCGGGCACTGAAGCTTTCTTT CASSRGDPGTEAFF
TRBJ1-3 TRBV19 TRBD1 NA TGTGCCAGTGGGCCAGGGGGGTGGATCGGAAACACCATATATTTT CASGPGGWIGNTIYF
TRBJ2-1 TRBV24-1 TRBD2 NA TGTGCCACCAGTGATCCGCGACTAGCGGGAGGACGGAATGAGCAGTTCTTC CATSDPRLAGGRNEQFF
TRBJ1-2 TRBV12-5 NA NA TGTGCTAGTGGTTTGAGGGGGTATGGCTACACCTTC CASGLRGYGYTF
TRBJ1-1 TRBV27 TRBD1 NA TGTGCCAGCCGGACAGGGGTTACTGAAGCTTTCTTT CASRTGVTEAFF
TRBJ2-3 TRBV24-1 NA NA TGTGCCACCGGCCCGGGACACTCCAGCACAGATACGCAGTATTTT CATGPGHSSTDTQYF
TRBJ1-1 TRBV6-6 NA NA TGTGCCAGCAGTCCCGCGGGGTCGAACACTGAAGCTTTCTTT CASSPAGSNTEAFF